The clone carrying this T cell receptor (beta chain) was seen a single time. TCRdb re-derived calls from the RT-PCR reads in MiXCR, one entry per CDR3 protein. This sample yields roughly 940,000 distinct CDR3 sequences, of which approximately 19% are seen a single time; under 6.5% belongs to the top ten. This specimen comes from a study of patients and donors after allogeneic stem cell transplantation. The CDR3 has 14 amino acids. Looked up from germline, CDR1 is KGHSH and CDR2 is LQKENI. V trimming: 5 bases; J trimming: 6 bases; junction bases outside the gene matches: 8. The gene calls are TRBV18 and TRBJ1-2; 8 bases align to TRBD1. This TCR derives from a human donor who was either an allogeneic HSCT recipient or a stem cell or donor lymphocyte infusion donor (not recorded which). It is not recorded whose cells these are; they may come from a transplant donor. Sequencing input: blood, either unsorted or a sorted T cell fraction (not recorded which). As DNA, the CDR3 is TGTGCCAGCTCAGATCAACGACAGGGGAATGGCTACACCTTC. This translates into CASSDQRQGNGYTF.